This TCR beta chain was obtained from a study of blood T cells in healthy people across ages. Germline V gene data show CDR1 as WSHSY and CDR2 as SAAADI. V lost 5 bases and J 5 bases, leaving 9 bases between the germline ends. The CDR3 has 12 amino acids. This clonotype was picked up many times. Primed by a sample-barcoded 5' primer and a J-beta primer mix, a second PCR proceeded for 7 to 11 cycles. Each CDR3 protein is one row after TCRdb ran MiXCR on the 5' RACE reads. The sample has approximately 1.5 million distinct CDR3 sequences; 42% are singletons. The rearrangement uses TRBV10-2 and TRBJ2-5; unclear D gene. Sample: blood. The receptor comes from a woman under 30 in good health. The CDR3: CASSYNGETQYF. The CDR3 DNA sequence: TGCGCCAGCAGTTACAATGGGGAGACCCAGTACTTC.